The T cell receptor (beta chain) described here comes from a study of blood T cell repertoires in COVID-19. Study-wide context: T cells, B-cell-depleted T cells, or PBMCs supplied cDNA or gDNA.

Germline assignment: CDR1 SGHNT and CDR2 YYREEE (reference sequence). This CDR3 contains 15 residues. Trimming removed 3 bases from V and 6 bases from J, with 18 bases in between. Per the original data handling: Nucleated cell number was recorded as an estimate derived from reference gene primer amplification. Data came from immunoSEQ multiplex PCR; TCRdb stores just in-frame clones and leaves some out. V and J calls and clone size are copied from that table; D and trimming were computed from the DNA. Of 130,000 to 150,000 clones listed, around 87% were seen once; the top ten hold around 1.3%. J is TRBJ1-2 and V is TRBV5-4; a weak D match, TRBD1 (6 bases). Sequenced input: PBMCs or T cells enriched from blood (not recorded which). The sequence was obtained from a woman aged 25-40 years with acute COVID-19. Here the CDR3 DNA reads TGTGCCAGCAGCTCACCCCCGTCGGACAGACATGGCTACACCTTC. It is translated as CASSSPPSDRHGYTF.